This T cell receptor (beta chain) was found in a study of blood T cell repertoires in COVID-19. Overall study: Samples came from the United States, Italy and Spain, spanning acute and convalescent COVID-19. PBMCs, B-cell-depleted T cells, or T cells provided the cDNA or gDNA that made up the material.

Measured with immunoSEQ multiplex PCR; TCRdb has only the in-frame clones, and not every one. Altogether about 200,000 clones are present, roughly 84% being singletons, with the ten largest covering less than 3.5%. The TCR comes from a woman in her 30s who had been exposed to COVID-19. Sequencing was performed on PBMCs or T cells enriched from blood (not recorded which).

The CDR3 here is CASSQGRLAGRRDTQYF. The CDR3 DNA reads TGTGCCAGCAGCCAAGGAAGACTAGCGGGGCGGAGAGATACGCAGTATTTT. V is TRBV14 and J is TRBJ2-3; 11 bases match TRBD2. The V and J ends lost 1 base and 5 bases, in that order; junction bases with no gene match: 8. The CDR3 sequence is 17 residues long. Germline V gene lookup returns CDR1 SGHDN and CDR2 FVKESK.